Below are 11 T cell receptor beta chains sequenced from a single sample in a study of spatial heterogeneity in lung cancer. Regarding time point: sample taken at primary tumor resection. No cognate antigen is known for these TCRs. TCRdb re-called the 5' RACE reads with MiXCR, one entry per CDR3 protein. The sample records some 25,000 distinct CDR3 sequences, roughly 6.9% being singletons. The study's findings and limits: Within tumors, counts of expanded alpha and beta TCRs tracked tumor mutation counts.

The sample in question was lung tumor tissue, obtained at surgery. The receptors stem from a male donor with early-stage non-small cell lung cancer.

This chain connects TRBV5-6 to TRBJ1-3, with D possibly matching TRBD1 (5 bases). The CDR3 is 15 residues long. V was cut by 4 bases and J by 2 bases, with 13 bases left in between. Germline-derived CDR1 and CDR2 are SGHDT and YYEEEE. The CDR3 nucleotides read TGTGCCAGCAGCCGTCCGGGGGATCCTGGAAACACCATATATTTT. It encodes CASSRPGDPGNTIYF.

This clonotype is categorized as medium-sized (0.01 to 0.1%). This rearrangement joins TRBV7-2 to TRBJ1-3; no definite D call. Germline-derived CDR1 and CDR2 are SGHTA and FQGNSA. There are 13 residues in the CDR3. The V end was cut by 2 bases, the J end by 6 bases, with 8 bases between. CDR3 protein: CASSLWRENTIYF. The CDR3 nucleotides are TGTGCCAGCAGCTTATGGAGGGAAAACACCATATATTTT.

Only a few counts were recorded for this clonotype. The gene calls are TRBV10-1 and TRBJ2-5; perhaps TRBD2 as D (6 bases). The ends were cut back, 8 bases at V and 2 bases at J, with 15 bases in the middle. The CDR3 is 14 amino acids. CDR1 and CDR2 (germline): WNHNN, SYGVQD (reference sequence). CDR3 in amino acids: CASSLTRTQETQYF. As DNA, the CDR3 is TGCGCCAGCTCTCTGACTAGAACGCAAGAGACCCAGTACTTC.

This clonotype came up many times. V is TRBV6-5 and J is TRBJ1-1; the D gene is possibly TRBD1 (6 bases). V lost 7 bases and J 10 bases, leaving 19 bases between the germline ends. The CDR3 is 13 amino acids. Germline lookup yields CDR1 MNHEY and CDR2 SVGAGI. The CDR3 region is CASTQPQGRIAFF. In DNA form, the CDR3 reads TGTGCCAGCACTCAACCACAGGGTAGGATAGCTTTCTTT.

This clonotype was counted ten times or more. The V call is TRBV3-1, the J call TRBJ1-5; D ambiguous. Trimming removed 3 bases from V and 0 bases from J, with 15 bases in between. The CDR3 is made up of 17 amino acids. The germline V gene has CDR1 LGHDT and CDR2 YNNKEL (reference sequence). This CDR3 is CASSQHLPFDSNQPQHF. CDR3 nucleotide sequence: TGTGCCAGCAGCCAGCACCTGCCGTTTGATAGCAATCAGCCCCAGCATTTT.

This clonotype came up many times. The gene calls are TRBV28 and TRBJ2-4, with 7 nucleotides matching TRBD1. The V and J ends lost 5 bases and 13 bases, in that order; junction bases with no gene match: 8. CDR1 is MDHEN and CDR2 is SYDVKM in the germline V gene. The CDR3 loop spans 12 amino acids. CDR3 sequence reads: CASSLPGTEQYF. The DNA for the CDR3 is TGTGCCAGCAGTCTGCCAGGGACAGAACAGTACTTC.

This clonotype was counted at least ten times. The gene calls are TRBV7-6 and TRBJ2-2; 10 bases fit TRBD1. The CDR3 contains 17 residues. Germline loops: CDR1 SGHVS, CDR2 FNYEAQ. J gave up 1 base and V 5 bases, and 7 bases lay outside the gene matches. CDR3 loop: CASSPIRDRGNTGELFF. In nucleotides, the CDR3 is TGTGCCAGCAGCCCAATCCGGGACAGGGGGAACACCGGGGAGCTGTTTTTT. The whole variable domain, remainder taken from reference TRBV7-6 and TRBJ2-2, is GAGVSQSPRYKVTKRGQDVALRCDPISGHVSLYWYRQALGQGPEFLTYFNYEAQQDKSGLPNDRFSAERPEGSISTLTIQRTEQRDSAMYRCASSPIRDRGNTGELFFGEGSRLTVL.

V gene TRBV7-9 combines with J gene TRBJ1-1, with no clear D. The CDR3 consists of 13 residues. V shed 1 base and J shed 6 bases, with 9 bases lying between them. The germline CDR1 and CDR2 sequences are SEHNR and FQNEAQ (reference sequence). The CDR3 region is CASSLGALSEAFF. The CDR3 bases are TGTGCCAGCAGCTTAGGGGCTCTTTCTGAAGCTTTCTTT.

This rearrangement joins TRBV28 to TRBJ2-2; 10 bases agree with TRBD1. Germline CDR1 reads MDHEN; CDR2 reads SYDVKM. Trimming removed 6 bases from V and 5 bases from J; junction bases left unmatched: 3. The CDR3 has 14 residues. In nucleotides, the CDR3 is TGTGCCAGCAGGGGACAGGGGAGTACCGGGGAGCTGTTTTTT. This gives the protein CASRGQGSTGELFF.

This clonotype has just one count. A much more abundant neighbour one base away suggests this may be a read error. The chain employs TRBV7-9 and TRBJ2-7; D is unresolved. From germline, CDR1 is SEHNR and CDR2 FQNEAQ (reference sequence). This CDR3 is built from 13 residues. DNA of the CDR3: TGTGCCAGCAGCTTAGACGGCAGATCCGAGGAGTACTTC. This gives the protein CASSLDGRSEEYF.

Ten or more counts support this clonotype. V usage is TRBV12-3 or TRBV12-4 and J usage is TRBJ1-2; D gene ambiguous. Trimming cost V 4 bases and J 3 bases, with 9 bases left between them. The CDR3 spans 13 residues. The CDR3 protein is CASSSQVYYGYTF. The CDR3 coding sequence is TGTGCCAGCAGTTCGCAAGTCTACTATGGCTACACCTTC.